Listed here is a single T cell receptor beta chain. Its antigen is as yet unknown. A much bigger clone sits one base away, suggesting this may be a read error. Donors were healthy Caucasian individuals from Russia aged roughly 6 to 90. Isolation per sample recovered at least 7 million PBMCs. The sample belongs to a study of blood T cells in healthy people across ages. General study results and limits: Changes seen in expanded clonotypes were possibly confounded by donor CMV status left unknown.

The germline V and J ends were trimmed by 8 bases and 1 base, with 11 bases remaining between them. CDR3 length: 13 amino acids. Germline assignment: CDR1 MDHEN and CDR2 SYDVKM. Sample-barcoded 5' priming and a J-beta primer mix drove a second PCR of 7 to 11 cycles. Every sample produced at least 2.5 million CDR3-containing paired-end reads. TCRdb recomputed calls from the 5' RACE reads with MiXCR, one row per CDR3 protein. The sample holds 650,000 or so distinct CDR3 sequences; 52% are singletons and the top ten take approximately 13%. The receptor comes from a woman aged 80 or older in good health. The sequenced sample was blood. The rearrangement joins TRBV28 to TRBJ1-2, with D perhaps matching TRBD1 (6 bases). CDR3 loop: CASQAGDNYGYTF. In DNA form, the CDR3 reads TGTGCCAGCCAGGCAGGGGATAACTATGGCTACACCTTC.